This TCR beta chain was identified in a study of control samples from healthy donors and cancer patients. The V gene's germline CDR1 is LGHNA and CDR2 YNFKEQ. The V and J ends lost 5 bases and 4 bases respectively, with 17 bases between them. The CDR3 has 15 amino acids. The data were produced by immunoSEQ multiplex PCR, yet TCRdb's version contains in-frame clones alone and is incomplete. The sample holds 75,000 to 90,000 clones, 75% to 90% seen once. V usage is TRBV4-2 and J usage is TRBJ2-5, with a possible D match to TRBD1 (6 bases). The specimen sequenced was blood. This TCR came from a man aged 45-65 years in good health. This CDR3 is CASSSIWGLGETQYF. CDR3 nucleotides: TGTGCCAGCAGCAGTATTTGGGGGCTTGGAGAGACCCAGTACTTC.